What follows are 20 T cell receptor beta chains derived from one specimen sequenced in a study of tumor and adjacent non-tumor tissue in lung cancer. The library came from three nested PCR rounds adapted from ARM-PCR protocols. TCRdb re-called the multiplex PCR reads with MiXCR, one entry per CDR3 protein. The sample carries almost 75,000 distinct CDR3 sequences, roughly 70% recorded once. No cell sorting was done before RNA was extracted from the tissue. More than 3 cm separated this lung sample from the edge of the tumor. The sample comprised distant non-tumor lung tissue. The receptors were sampled from a woman aged 50 to 60 with non-small cell lung cancer.

This chain uses TRBV14 with TRBJ2-3; D might be TRBD1 (6 bases). The germline V gene encodes CDR1 SGHDN and CDR2 FVKESK. The CDR3 consists of 17 residues. V was shortened by 7 bases and J by 0 bases, with 20 bases between the two germline ends. This CDR3 is CASTHLIGQTSTDTQYF. In nucleotides, the CDR3 is TGTGCCAGCACCCACCTCATAGGACAGACTAGCACAGATACGCAGTATTTT.

Comments on this clonotype: Sequence at one end of the junction differs from germline and may be a read error. This chain uses TRBV5-1 with TRBJ1-1; D perhaps matches TRBD1 (5 bases). This CDR3 region has 16 residues. Germline CDR1 and CDR2: SGHRS and YFSETQ. DNA of the CDR3: TGCTCCAGTAGCATAGGGACCACTCTATTCGAGGGTGAAGCTTTCTTT. This gives the protein CSSSIGTTLFEGEAFF.

This clonotype was recorded once. Its ends do not fully match the called genes, so a read error is possible. This chain links TRBV12-3 or TRBV12-4 with TRBJ2-7; D unclear. The CDR3 covers 12 residues. The CDR3 region has the DNA TGTGCCAGCAGCTTTTTGGGCTACGTGCAGTACTTC. Translated: CASSFLGYVQYF.

A remark on this clonotype: Sequence at one end of the junction differs from germline and may be a read error. The chain is built from TRBV11-2 and TRBJ2-5; no definite D call. The CDR3 is made up of 15 amino acids. The germline V gene has CDR1 SGHAT and CDR2 FQNNGV. As DNA, the CDR3 is TGTACCAGCAGCTTAGTTCGGCAGGCCCCGATCGCCCATTACTTC. It yields the protein CTSSLVRQAPIAHYF. Using reference TRBV11-2 and TRBJ2-5 for the parts outside the CDR3, the full variable domain is EAGVAQSPRYKIIEKRQSVAFWCNPISGHATLYWYQQILGQGPKLLIQFQNNGVVDDSQLPKDRFSAERLKGVDSTLKIQPAKLEDSAVYLCTSSLVRQAPIAHYFGPGTRLLVL.

On this clonotype itself: Germline is not matched at one junction end, which may reflect a read error. V is TRBV28 and J is TRBJ2-2; perhaps TRBD2 as D (6 bases). The V gene's germline CDR1 is MDHEN and CDR2 SYDVKM. The CDR3 runs to 16 residues. The CDR3 is CASSSSRPAGTGELFF. The CDR3 bases are TGTGCCAGTAGTTCCTCCCGACCAGCGGGCACCGGGGAGCTGTTTTTT.

Regarding this clonotype: This sequence may be a read error, since a much larger clone differs from it by one base. The chain uses TRBV4-1 and TRBJ2-1; D uncertain. The ends were cut back, 3 bases at V and 3 bases at J, with 6 bases in the middle. This CDR3 spans 13 amino acids. Per germline, CDR1 MGHRA and CDR2 YSYEKL. The CDR3, as DNA: TGCGCCAGCAGCCAGGGCCTCTACAATGAGCAGTTCTTC. It codes for CASSQGLYNEQFF.

The genes are TRBV7-8 and TRBJ1-3; tentatively, D is TRBD1 (5 bases). The CDR3 consists of 14 residues. Per germline, CDR1 SGHVS and CDR2 FQNEAQ. CDR3 region: CVSSSQTEGNTIYF. Here the CDR3 DNA reads TGTGTTAGCAGCTCACAGACAGAAGGAAACACCATATATTTT.

About this clonotype: This may be a read error: a much more frequent sequence differs by one nucleotide. The chain uses TRBV5-6 and TRBJ2-7, with D possibly matching TRBD1 (6 bases). In germline, CDR1 is SGHDT, CDR2 YYEEEE. This CDR3 has 13 amino acids. Here the CDR3 DNA reads TGTGCCAGCAGCTTGCAGGGGCCGTACGAGCGGTACTTC. Translated: CASSLQGPYERYF.

A note on this clonotype: It may be a read error: a sequence one base away is much more abundant. The J gene is TRBJ2-1, the V gene TRBV4-1; 7 bases are shared with TRBD2. Germline V gene sequence: CDR1 MGHRA, CDR2 YSYEKL. The CDR3 length is 19 residues. The trim removed 4 bases at V and 6 bases at J, leaving 21 bases unmatched. CDR3 in amino acids: CASSLLQAGRLLLGNEQFF. The CDR3 DNA is TGCGCCAGCAGCCTTCTTCAAGCGGGGCGCTTACTTCTTGGCAATGAGCAGTTCTTC.

This clonotype has only a few counts. The CDR3 DNA follows: TGTGCCACCAGTGATTTAACAGGGGAGTTTACCGGGGAGCTGTTTTTT. Translation: CATSDLTGEFTGELFF. This chain uses TRBV24-1 with TRBJ2-2; 7 bases align to TRBD1. CDR1 is KGHDR and CDR2 is SFDVKD in the germline V gene. The V gene end was trimmed by 1 base and the J gene end by 5 bases; junction bases not matched to a gene: 6. This CDR3 is built from 16 residues.

The chain joins TRBV11-2 to TRBJ1-2; 7 nucleotides align to TRBD1. Unmatched junction bases numbered 4, after V lost 0 bases and J lost 6 bases. Per the germline V gene, CDR1 is SGHAT and CDR2 is FQNNGV. The CDR3 consists of 14 residues. In DNA form, the CDR3 reads TGTGCCAGCAGCTTAGAAGGGGGCATAGATGGCTACACCTTC. Its protein is CASSLEGGIDGYTF.

V and J are TRBV11-1 and TRBJ2-3; TRBD1 is a possible D gene (6 bases). Germline values: CDR1 SGHAT, CDR2 FQDESV (reference sequence). V dropped 6 bases and J dropped 6 bases, with 16 bases sitting between them. The length of the CDR3 is 14 residues. The CDR3 sequence is CASRIATGSDTQYF. The CDR3 nucleotides are TGTGCCAGCAGAATAGCTACAGGGAGTGATACGCAGTATTTT.

Worth noting for this clonotype: One end of the junction fails to match germline, which may point to a read error. The chain links TRBV7-9 to TRBJ2-7, with D perhaps matching TRBD1 (5 bases). The CDR3 is made up of 14 amino acids. Germline V gives CDR1 SEHNR, CDR2 FQNEAQ (reference sequence). The CDR3 DNA reads TGTACCAGCAGCCCTAGTGCAGGGTCGGAAGAGCAGTACTTC. Amino acid sequence: CTSSPSAGSEEQYF.

Regarding this clonotype: Relative to the germline gene, one junction end is altered; a read error may explain this. The V gene is TRBV10-3, the J gene TRBJ2-5, with D possibly being TRBD2 (5 bases). The CDR3 runs to 16 residues. Germline-derived CDR1 and CDR2 are ENHRY and SYGVKD. CDR3 nucleotides: TGTGCCATCAGTGAGATGAGGGCCAATGCCCAAGAGACCCAGTATTTC. Its translation is CAISEMRANAQETQYF.

The V call is TRBV20-1, the J call TRBJ2-1; the match to TRBD1 covers 7 bases. The CDR3 is 20 amino acids. CDR1 is DFQATT, CDR2 SNEGSKA, per germline (reference sequence). V shed 2 bases and J 0 bases; nucleotides not matched to a gene: 19. The CDR3 DNA is TGCAGTGCTAGACAACAGGGGTTACAGAGTCTTTCCAGCTCCTACAATGAGCAGTTCTTC. Protein: CSARQQGLQSLSSSYNEQFF.

To note about this clonotype: The conserved final phenylalanine or tryptophan is absent from the CDR3, which likely points to a read error. The DNA is omitted, as the CDR3 cannot be located on it reliably, and the CDR3 follows TCRdb's listing. This sequence joins TRBV5-5 and TRBJ1-3; no DNA check was done on the table's D call, TRBD1. Germline CDR1 and CDR2: SGHKS and YYEKEE (reference sequence). The CDR3 sequence runs 16 residues, both termini included. CDR3 loop: CASSTADRALEGTIYC.

To note about this clonotype: A read error may produce the germline difference seen at one junction end. This sequence joins TRBV7-9 and TRBJ2-1; D is undetermined. This CDR3 contains 13 residues. Germline assignment: CDR1 SEHNR and CDR2 FQNEAQ (reference sequence). Here the CDR3 reads CASSPPRLKEQLF. The CDR3 DNA follows: TGTGCCAGCAGCCCGCCAAGACTTAAAGAGCAGCTCTTC.

The J gene is TRBJ1-6, the V gene TRBV5-1, with D perhaps TRBD1 (6 bases). This CDR3 contains 13 residues. Trimming left V 7 bases short and J 7 bases short, with 12 bases between. Germline V gene lookup returns CDR1 SGHRS and CDR2 YFSETQ. This chain's CDR3 is CASSDSDNSPLHF. For the CDR3, the DNA is TGCGCCAGCTCGGACAGTGACAATTCACCCCTCCACTTT. Complete variable domain (other parts from reference TRBV5-1 and TRBJ1-6): KAGVTQTPRYLIKTRGQQVTLSCSPISGHRSVSWYQQTPGQGLQFLFEYFSETQRNKGNFPGRFSGRQFSNSRSEMNVSTLELGDSALYLCASSDSDNSPLHFGNGTRLTVT.

As to this clonotype: A single base separates this from a much larger clone, so it may be a read error. The rearrangement links TRBV24-1 to TRBJ2-7; TRBD1 aligns across 9 bases. Germline trimming cut 3 bases from V and 5 bases from J; bases unmatched to any gene: 10. Germline assignment: CDR1 KGHDR and CDR2 SFDVKD. This CDR3 contains 16 residues. In DNA, the CDR3 is TGTGCCACCAGTGATCCGCCGAGGGACAGGGTGCACGAGCAGTACTTC. Its translation is CATSDPPRDRVHEQYF.

Remarks on this clonotype: The missing conserved phenylalanine or tryptophan at the end of this CDR3 makes a read error likely. Written as DNA, the CDR3 is TGCAGTGCTACTTCGTGGCCCAAAAACATTCAGTACATC. Translated, it gives CSATSWPKNIQYI. The chain recombines TRBV20-1 with TRBJ2-4; D unresolved. CDR3 length: 13 amino acids. V lost 4 bases and J 2 bases, leaving 9 bases between the germline ends. From germline, CDR1 is DFQATT and CDR2 SNEGSKA (reference sequence).